The following is a TCR beta chain sequence with its context. Its antigen is undetermined. Vbeta (60) and Jbeta (13) primers were used in the PCR. Measured with immunoSEQ multiplex PCR; TCRdb has only the in-frame clones, and not every one. The top ten clones hold approximately 1.7% of a sample with under 150,000 clones, around 78% of them seen once. These data come from a study of cytomegalovirus exposure and HLA in healthy donors. Study in general: From some 180 million T cells, an earlier analysis saw approximately 110 million unique TCR beta sequences. Study observations and caveats: Judged likely to be a sequencing artifact was a cluster of highly shared sequence variants.

The V and J ends lost 7 bases and 1 base respectively, with 11 bases between them. The CDR3 is made up of 13 amino acids. The germline V gene has CDR1 SQVTM and CDR2 ANQGSEA. The sequenced sample was PBMCs. This rearrangement joins TRBV29-1 to TRBJ1-5; possible D gene TRBD1, 6 bases. This sequence was found in a woman in her forties or fifties in good health and CMV-seronegative. This chain's CDR3 is CSARTGSNQPQHF. The CDR3 coding sequence is TGCAGCGCCAGAACAGGGAGCAATCAGCCCCAGCATTTT.